The rows below give T cell receptor beta chains drawn from one sample of a study of T cells after yellow fever vaccination. TCRdb passed the 5' RACE reads through MiXCR, listing each CDR3 protein once. The sample has 350,000 to 450,000 distinct CDR3 sequences, 6.2% seen once. The sample here was PBMCs, taken 5 days after the yellow fever booster vaccination. Receptors originate from a man aged 25-45 years who received the YFV17D yellow fever vaccine. Each CDR3 is given with its conserved first and last residue.

TRBV3-1	TRBJ2-7	CASSHAGSSYEQYF
TRBV20-1	TRBJ2-7	CSATRLGYEQYF
TRBV29-1	TRBJ2-7	CSVGPGTGGYEQYF
TRBV11-2	TRBJ2-7	CASSPAGQPLYEQYF
TRBV20-1	TRBJ2-7	CSLGVWQGSSYEQYF
TRBV24-1	TRBJ2-3	CATSAAGAQDTQYF
TRBV10-3	TRBJ2-7	CAISDQTSGRPIHSYEQYF
TRBV6-5	TRBJ2-7	CASSYPISLPYEQYF
TRBV27	TRBJ2-3	CASSLSIHSTDTQYF
TRBV19	TRBJ2-5	CASSREPWETQYF
TRBV4-2	TRBJ2-5	CASSQDPRGRETQYF
TRBV12-3/TRBV12-4	TRBJ1-3	CASSLVGGTGNTIYF
TRBV7-6	TRBJ2-1	CASSTSSHEQFF
TRBV10-3	TRBJ2-1	CAISADRDSNEQFF
TRBV9	TRBJ2-2	CASSATQGTANTGELFF
TRBV20-1	TRBJ1-5	CSATGVEGNQPQHF
TRBV5-1	TRBJ2-1	CASSVARTTSYNEQFF